This T cell receptor (beta chain) was sequenced for a study of human T cells and chemical hapten exposure. Regarding time point: patch test 2, 6 weeks after DPC sensitization. Treatment indicated: therapeutic diphenylcyclopropenone sensitization with weekly scalp DPC. Unmatched junction bases numbered 11, after V lost 4 bases and J lost 2 bases. The CDR3 has 17 residues. From germline, CDR1 is MNHNY and CDR2 SVGAGI (reference sequence). TCRdb passed the RACE reads through MiXCR, listing each CDR3 protein once. The table shows approximately 110,000 distinct CDR3 sequences, with roughly a tenth occurring only once. The table lists this clonotype with a few counts.

V gene TRBV6-6 combines with J gene TRBJ1-2; 9 bases align to TRBD1. The specimen was whole blood, collected in connection with sensitization to the hapten diphenylcyclopropenone (DPC). This receptor was obtained from a woman aged 40 to 49 with alopecia areata. Some clones in this sample may be carry-over from other donors' samples. As DNA, the CDR3 is TGTGCCAGCAGTTCTATGAACACTGGACAGGGGAACTATGGCTACACCTTC. Its protein product is CASSSMNTGQGNYGYTF.